The next 32 T cell receptor beta chains were all read from a single sample in a study of intratumoral heterogeneity in liver cancer. TCRdb's table, derived via immunoSEQ multiplex PCR, lists solely in-frame clones and lacks some. The table lists 6,600 or so clones, under 60% of them singletons. Each tumour sample represents a distinct, spatially separated region of the hepatocellular carcinoma nodule. Sequenced material: tumor tissue, taken before any cancer treatment. These receptors were obtained from a man between 65 and 80 years old with hepatocellular carcinoma.

By sample share, this clone is medium-sized. The chain couples TRBV4-1 to TRBJ1-2; D possibly corresponds to TRBD1 (6 bases). Germline lookup yields CDR1 MGHRA and CDR2 YSYEKL. V dropped 0 bases and J dropped 10 bases, with 15 bases sitting between them. The CDR3 runs to 14 residues. The CDR3 bases are TGCGCCAGCAGCCAAGACCCAGGGGCCTTCTCCTACACCTTC. This gives the protein CASSQDPGAFSYTF.

The V and J genes are TRBV6-6 and TRBJ1-1; 7 bases align to TRBD1. Germline CDR1 MNHNY, CDR2 SVGAGI (reference sequence). The CDR3 loop spans 12 amino acids. The V segment lost 6 bases and the J segment 11 bases; nucleotides outside the gene matches: 9. The CDR3 bases are TGTGCCAGCAGCCCCCCCGACAGGGCGGCTTTCTTT. Amino acids: CASSPPDRAAFF.

This chain joins TRBV7-8 and TRBJ2-3, with no clear D. This CDR3 is 11 amino acids long. CDR1 and CDR2 (germline): SGHVS, FQNEAQ. V shed 4 bases and J shed 4 bases, with 3 bases lying between them. The CDR3 is CASSSADTQYF. CDR3 DNA: TGTGCCAGCAGCTCTGCAGATACGCAGTATTTT.

This clone was counted only a few times. V is TRBV5-1 and J is TRBJ2-6, with TRBD1 matching over 8 bases. Germline trimming cut 4 bases from V and 2 bases from J; bases unmatched to any gene: 2. The CDR3 contains 15 residues. Germline CDR1 is SGHRS and CDR2 is YFSETQ. This chain's CDR3 is CASSRTGPGANVLTF. The DNA for the CDR3 is TGCGCCAGCAGCCGGACAGGGCCTGGGGCCAACGTCCTGACTTTC.

This clone appeared once. V usage is TRBV27 and J usage is TRBJ2-7; 7 bases agree with TRBD2. V dropped 4 bases and J dropped 0; count of bases not matched to a gene: 9. CDR3 length: 16 residues. CDR1 is MNHEY, CDR2 SMNVEV, per germline (reference sequence). CDR3 bases: TGTGCCAGCAGTTCAATGGGGGGGGATAGCTCCTACGAGCAGTACGTC. It is translated as CASSSMGGDSSYEQYV.

The chain combines TRBV5-6 with TRBJ2-7; D remains ambiguous. The CDR3 has 14 residues. Germline V gives CDR1 SGHDT, CDR2 YYEEEE. V lost 2 bases and J lost 4, with 13 bases in between. The CDR3: CASSLGAYSYEQYF. The CDR3 DNA reads as TGTGCCAGCAGCTTAGGTGCTTACTCGTACGAGCAGTACTTC.

The gene calls are TRBV7-2 and TRBJ2-1; TRBD2 matches at 10 bases. This CDR3 has 16 amino acids. Looked up from germline, CDR1 is SGHTA and CDR2 is FQGNSA. The junction had 13 bases not matched to a gene; V was cut back by 5 bases and J by 9 bases. The CDR3 nucleotides read TGTGCCAGCAGCCCCCGTCTTGCACTAGCGGGATTTGAGCAGTTCTTC. Translating it yields CASSPRLALAGFEQFF.

V is TRBV5-4 and J is TRBJ1-1; D is undetermined. Germline-derived CDR1 and CDR2 are SGHNT and YYREEE (reference sequence). This CDR3 is built from 11 residues. V lost 0 bases to trimming and J lost 5 bases, with 2 bases between them. The CDR3 coding sequence is TGTGCCAGCAGCTTGGGTACTGAAGCTTTCTTT. Protein product: CASSLGTEAFF.

This clone is termed medium-sized. The chain employs TRBV5-4 and TRBJ1-2; 7 bases align to TRBD1. Per the germline V gene, CDR1 is SGHNT and CDR2 is YYREEE (reference sequence). This CDR3 contains 14 residues. V dropped 4 bases and J dropped 1; count of bases not matched to a gene: 4. As DNA, the CDR3 is TGTGCCAGCAGCCAGGGACAGTTTAACTATGGCTACACCTTC. It encodes CASSQGQFNYGYTF. Full variable domain (remainder filled in from reference TRBV5-4 and TRBJ1-2): ETGVTQSPTHLIKTRGQQVTLRCSSQSGHNTVSWYQQALGQGPQFIFQYYREEENGRGNFPPRFSGLQFPNYSSELNVNALELDDSALYLCASSQGQFNYGYTFGSGTRLTVV.

Sample share makes this clone medium-sized. The CDR3 coding sequence is TGTGCCAGCAGTTTACAGGTTTTAAACACTGAAGCTTTCTTT. Translated: CASSLQVLNTEAFF. The rearrangement links TRBV28 to TRBJ1-1; D gene ambiguous. The V end lost 2 bases, the J end lost 2 bases, and 9 bases lay between the germline ends. Germline V gene sequence: CDR1 MDHEN, CDR2 SYDVKM. The CDR3 spans 14 residues. The full variable domain, its missing parts supplied by reference TRBV28 and TRBJ1-1, is DVKVTQSSRYLVKRTGEKVFLECVQDMDHENMFWYRQDPGLGLRLIYFSYDVKMKEKGDIPEGYSVSREKKERFSLILESASTNQTSMYLCASSLQVLNTEAFFGQGTRLTVV.

This clone has a handful of counts. J is TRBJ2-7 and V is TRBV30, with a weak D call TRBD2 (5 bases). V lost 8 bases to trimming and J lost 2 bases, with 13 bases between them. The length of the CDR3 is 12 residues. The germline V gene has CDR1 GTSNPN and CDR2 SVGIG (reference sequence). The CDR3 spells CAGESETYEQYF. DNA for the CDR3: TGTGCCGGGGAGTCAGAGACCTACGAGCAGTACTTC.

This clone is classed as medium-sized. CDR3 in amino acids: CASSALVQKNTEAFF. CDR3 nucleotide sequence: TGTGCCAGCAGCGCCTTGGTACAGAAGAACACTGAAGCTTTCTTT. The chain links TRBV5-4 to TRBJ1-1; D gene ambiguous. The CDR3 has 15 amino acids. V lost 4 bases and J 1 base, leaving 14 bases between the germline ends. Germline assignment: CDR1 SGHNT and CDR2 YYREEE (reference sequence).

This clone was counted only a few times. This chain uses TRBV6-1 with TRBJ2-7; 8 bases are a match to TRBD1. The ends lost 4 bases at V and 0 bases at J; junction bases unmatched: 8. Germline assignment: CDR1 MNHNS and CDR2 SASEGT. This CDR3 comprises 16 residues. The CDR3: CASSVSGGISSYEQYF. The CDR3 DNA follows: TGTGCCAGCAGTGTATCAGGGGGCATTAGCTCCTACGAGCAGTACTTC.

The J gene is TRBJ1-5, the V gene TRBV6-2 or TRBV6-3, with 7 bases matching TRBD1. CDR1 is MNHEY, CDR2 SVGEGT, per germline. The trim removed 6 bases at V and 0 bases at J, leaving 2 bases unmatched. The CDR3 runs to 14 residues. This CDR3 is CASRYRGSNQPQHF. CDR3 nucleotide sequence: TGTGCCAGCAGGTACAGGGGTAGCAATCAGCCCCAGCATTTT.

This clone came up a few times. V is TRBV19 and J is TRBJ2-3; 11 nucleotides match TRBD2. The CDR3 extends over 15 amino acids. Germline lookup yields CDR1 LNHDA and CDR2 SQIVND (reference sequence). V was pared by 5 bases and J by 2 bases, with 3 bases of the junction left unmatched. This CDR3 reads CASSSGLAATDTQYF. The CDR3 coding sequence is TGTGCCAGTAGTTCGGGACTAGCGGCCACAGATACGCAGTATTTT.

The genes are TRBV12-3 or TRBV12-4 and TRBJ1-1, with D maybe TRBD1 (6 bases). Trimming cost V 6 bases and J 10 bases, with 18 bases left between them. The CDR3 is 13 residues long. The CDR3 DNA is TGTGCCAGCAGAAAACCGGGACAACGGGCAGCTTTCTTT. It codes for CASRKPGQRAAFF.

This clone is categorized as medium-sized. The genes are TRBV5-1 and TRBJ1-2; 8 nucleotides line up with TRBD1. Germline V gene data show CDR1 as SGHRS and CDR2 as YFSETQ. V was clipped by 0 bases and J by 6 bases; unmatched bases: 7. This CDR3 comprises 15 residues. CDR3 DNA sequence: TGCGCCAGCAGCTTGGGCAGGGGGCGATCGGATGGCTACACCTTC. This encodes CASSLGRGRSDGYTF.

The chain combines TRBV27 with TRBJ1-6; TRBD1 is a possible D gene (6 bases). V gave up 7 bases and J gave up 7 bases, with 14 bases separating them. Germline values: CDR1 MNHEY, CDR2 SMNVEV (reference sequence). This CDR3 has 14 residues. CDR3 loop: CASTRQGLNSPLHF. The CDR3 DNA is TGTGCCAGCACTCGGCAGGGGCTCAATTCACCCCTCCACTTT.

This chain joins TRBV6-5 and TRBJ1-4; 11 bases agree with TRBD1. V trimming: 7 bases; J trimming: 8 bases; junction bases outside the gene matches: 6. Germline CDR1 and CDR2: MNHEY and SVGAGI. The CDR3 sequence is 14 residues long. CDR3 nucleotides: TGTGCCAGCAAGGGAGGGACAGGGGGGGAAAAACTGTTTTTT. It specifies CASKGGTGGEKLFF.

V usage is TRBV30 and J usage is TRBJ1-1; a weak D match, TRBD1 (5 bases). The germline V gene encodes CDR1 GTSNPN and CDR2 SVGIG (reference sequence). The CDR3 runs 13 residues. The V end lost 8 bases, the J end lost 1 base, and 14 bases lay between the germline ends. The DNA of the CDR3 is TGTGCCGGCCGGGGGTGGACGAACACTGAAGCTTTCTTT. It specifies CAGRGWTNTEAFF.

Judged by abundance, this clone is medium-sized. The rearrangement links TRBV12-3 or TRBV12-4 to TRBJ2-3, with D unclear. Trimming removed 0 bases at V and 5 bases at J, with 0 bases between. The CDR3 is 11 amino acids. DNA for the CDR3: TGTGCCAGCAGTTTAGCAGATACGCAGTATTTT. This sequence encodes CASSLADTQYF.

In its sample, this clone was seen once. The genes are TRBV27 and TRBJ2-6; D uncertain. From germline, CDR1 is MNHEY and CDR2 SMNVEV (reference sequence). The V end was cut by 5 bases, the J end by 0 bases, with 8 bases between. The CDR3 sequence is 15 residues long. In DNA, the CDR3 is TGTGCCAGCAGTCGGGCGAGCTCTGGGGCCAACGTCCTGACTTTC. It translates to CASSRASSGANVLTF.

This chain uses TRBV12-3 or TRBV12-4 with TRBJ1-2; D call uncertain. V was cut by 5 bases and J by 3 bases, with 7 bases left in between. The CDR3 runs to 12 residues. CDR3 sequence: CASSPIYYGYTF. As DNA, the CDR3 is TGTGCCAGCAGTCCCATATACTATGGCTACACCTTC.

This clone is labeled as large. The CDR3 loop reads CASSLRSRSSYNEQFF. CDR3 bases: TGTGCCAGCTCACTGCGCTCCCGGAGCTCCTACAATGAGCAGTTCTTC. V gene TRBV18 combines with J gene TRBJ2-1; D is ambiguous. This CDR3 has 16 residues. Germline CDR1 is KGHSH and CDR2 is LQKENI. V lost 4 bases and J lost 0, with 13 bases in between.

This clone is termed medium-sized. The chain recombines TRBV5-1 with TRBJ2-2, with D maybe TRBD1 (5 bases). Germline CDR1 is SGHRS and CDR2 is YFSETQ. The CDR3 is 14 amino acids. The V end lost 3 bases, the J end lost 0 bases, and 6 bases lay between the germline ends. The CDR3 reads CASSWTPNTGELFF. The CDR3 DNA follows: TGCGCCAGCAGCTGGACACCGAACACCGGGGAGCTGTTTTTT.

The chain is built from TRBV30 and TRBJ2-7, with TRBD1 matching over 9 bases. The CDR3 covers 15 residues. The germline CDR1 and CDR2 sequences are GTSNPN and SVGIG (reference sequence). Unmatched junction bases numbered 6, after V lost 3 bases and J lost 0 bases. CDR3 coding DNA: TGTGCCTGGAGCCCGGACAGGGGCATCTCCTACGAGCAGTACTTC. It encodes CAWSPDRGISYEQYF.

The gene calls are TRBV3-1 (or the pseudogene TRBV3-2) and TRBJ2-3; the match to TRBD1 covers 7 bases. CDR1 and CDR2 (germline): LGHDT, YNNKEL (reference sequence). This CDR3 has 16 residues. With 1 base clipped from V and 2 bases from J, the junction kept 6 bases outside the gene matches. CDR3 protein: CASSQGAGGPTDTQYF. In DNA, the CDR3 is TGTGCCAGCAGCCAAGGGGCAGGGGGACCCACAGATACGCAGTATTTT.

This rearrangement joins TRBV5-6 to TRBJ2-5, with D perhaps matching TRBD2 (5 bases). V was trimmed by 2 bases and J by 5 bases, leaving 10 bases between them. The CDR3 has 13 amino acids. In germline, CDR1 is SGHDT, CDR2 YYEEEE. Here the CDR3 reads CASSFAQRETQYF. The DNA for the CDR3 is TGTGCCAGCAGCTTTGCACAGCGGGAGACCCAGTACTTC.

The chain combines TRBV27 with TRBJ1-5; D call uncertain. The ends were cut back, 0 bases at V and 1 base at J, with 4 bases in the middle. Germline values: CDR1 MNHEY, CDR2 SMNVEV (reference sequence). The CDR3 spans 14 residues. CDR3 coding DNA: TGTGCCAGCAGTTTATCAGTAAGCAATCAGCCCCAGCATTTT. It is translated as CASSLSVSNQPQHF.

This sequence joins TRBV5-6 and TRBJ2-5; TRBD2 aligns across 12 bases. Germline V lookup: CDR1 SGHDT, CDR2 YYEEEE. The CDR3 loop spans 17 amino acids. With 5 bases clipped from V and 1 base from J, the junction kept 9 bases outside the gene matches. CDR3 protein: CASRSVTSGGTQETQYF. Written as DNA, the CDR3 is TGTGCCAGCAGGTCCGTAACTAGCGGGGGGACCCAAGAGACCCAGTACTTC.

The chain joins TRBV29-1 to TRBJ2-2, with 7 bases lining up with TRBD1. V shed 5 bases and J 2 bases; nucleotides not matched to a gene: 8. Germline values: CDR1 SQVTM, CDR2 ANQGSEA. The CDR3 has 15 residues. CDR3 in DNA: TGCAGCGTTCTCACCGGGACAGACAACACCGGGGAGCTGTTTTTT. Translated, it gives CSVLTGTDNTGELFF.

This clone rates as large (0.1 to 1%). The chain links TRBV4-1 to TRBJ2-2; TRBD1 might be the D (7 bases). Germline assignment: CDR1 MGHRA and CDR2 YSYEKL. This CDR3 has 14 residues. The ends were cut back, 2 bases at V and 7 bases at J, with 11 bases in the middle. The CDR3, as DNA: TGCGCCAGCAGCCAAAGGAGGGGGCACGGGGAGCTGTTTTTT. Encoded protein: CASSQRRGHGELFF.